These 10 T cell receptor beta chains were all obtained from the same sample, sequenced in a study of shared clonotypes between healthy human individuals. TCRdb keeps only in-frame clones here, not all; method: immunoSEQ multiplex PCR. Among about 2,200,000 clones, more than 85% were seen once, and the ten largest hold 1.5% to 2%. CD45RO-negative CD8 cells positively selected for CCR7 made up the naive population, which excluded terminally differentiated effector memory CD45RA+ cells. Sample: naive CD8+ T cells from PBMCs. The receptors were sampled from a man aged 18-30 years in good health. Some clones in this sample may be carry-over from other donors' samples.

With respect to this clone: Other DNA sequences from this sample encode an identical CDR3 as well. The J gene is TRBJ1-1, the V gene TRBV7-3; unclear D gene. The germline V and J ends were trimmed by 3 bases and 0 bases, with 5 bases remaining between them. Germline lookup yields CDR1 SGHTA and CDR2 FQGTGA. The CDR3 has 13 residues. The DNA of the CDR3 is TGTGCCAGCAGCTTGGGCATGAACACTGAAGCTTTCTTT. This codes for CASSLGMNTEAFF.

The count of this clone is one. This rearrangement joins TRBV2 to TRBJ2-3; 7 nucleotides align to TRBD1. Losses at the gene ends were 0 bases for V and 2 bases for J; bases not matched to a gene: 17. CDR3 length equals 20 residues. CDR1 and CDR2 from the germline V gene are SNHLY and FYNNEI. This CDR3 reads CASSEARVGTVSLFTDTQYF. CDR3 nucleotide sequence: TGTGCCAGCAGTGAAGCGCGGGTCGGGACAGTTAGCTTGTTCACAGATACGCAGTATTTT.

The chain carries TRBV27 and TRBJ2-7; 10 nucleotides line up with TRBD2. With 3 bases clipped from V and 3 bases from J, the junction kept 2 bases outside the gene matches. The CDR3 covers 14 residues. Looked up from germline, CDR1 is MNHEY and CDR2 is SMNVEV (reference sequence). CDR3 residues: CASSFSSGGYEQYF. CDR3 DNA sequence: TGTGCCAGCAGTTTTTCTAGCGGGGGCTACGAGCAGTACTTC.

V is TRBV9 and J is TRBJ2-3; 9 nucleotides line up with TRBD2. Germline trimming cut 0 bases from V and 5 bases from J; bases unmatched to any gene: 7. Germline V gene sequence: CDR1 SGDLS, CDR2 YYNGEE. This CDR3 region has 16 residues. For the CDR3, the DNA is TGTGCCAGCAGCGTAGACCGCGGGAGGGCCGGAGATACGCAGTATTTT. It yields the protein CASSVDRGRAGDTQYF.

The J gene is TRBJ2-2, the V gene TRBV28; perhaps D is TRBD1 or TRBD2 (6 bases each). The V gene's germline CDR1 is MDHEN and CDR2 SYDVKM. This CDR3 is 12 amino acids long. V was shortened by 3 bases and J by 10 bases, with 9 bases between the two germline ends. CDR3 DNA sequence: TGTGCCAGCAGTTTTTCGGGGGCGGAGCTGTTTTTT. This codes for CASSFSGAELFF.

J is TRBJ2-7 and V is TRBV5-1; 7 bases are a match to TRBD1. The J segment lost 5 bases and the V segment lost 0 bases, leaving 8 bases of the junction unmatched. CDR1 SGHRS and CDR2 YFSETQ come from the germline V gene. The CDR3 is 15 residues long. Written as DNA, the CDR3 is TGCGCCAGCAGCTTGGGAGAGGGGGCAATCCACGAGCAGTACTTC. Protein sequence: CASSLGEGAIHEQYF.

V usage is TRBV30 and J usage is TRBJ1-6, with D tentatively TRBD1 (6 bases). Between the trimmed V and J ends, which lost 2 bases and 8 bases, there was a span of 10 bases. The CDR3 sequence is 13 residues long. From germline, CDR1 is GTSNPN and CDR2 SVGIG (reference sequence). CDR3 DNA sequence: TGTGCCTGGAGTTCCAGGGGCGATTCACCCCTCCACTTT. This encodes CAWSSRGDSPLHF. Drawing the rest from reference TRBV30 and TRBJ1-6, the complete variable domain is SQTIHQWPATLVQPVGSPLSLECTVEGTSNPNLYWYRQAAGRGLQLLFYSVGIGQISSEVPQNLSASRPQDRQFILSSKKLLLSDSGFYLCAWSSRGDSPLHFGNGTRLTVT.

CDR3 region: CASSVGDLDEKLFF. The CDR3 nucleotides are TGTGCCAGCAGCGTAGGTGACCTGGATGAAAAACTGTTTTTT. This sequence joins TRBV9 and TRBJ1-4; D is undetermined. The CDR3 contains 14 residues. The V end lost 0 bases, the J end lost 6 bases, and 9 bases lay between the germline ends. The V gene's germline CDR1 is SGDLS and CDR2 YYNGEE.

The chain joins TRBV7-7 to TRBJ2-1; no definite D call. The V gene's germline CDR1 is SSHAT and CDR2 FNYEAQ (reference sequence). V was shortened by 5 bases and J by 0 bases, with 14 bases between the two germline ends. The CDR3 is made up of 16 amino acids. CDR3 residues: CASSLPTIYSYNEQFF. The DNA for the CDR3 is TGTGCCAGCAGCCTTCCCACCATATACTCCTACAATGAGCAGTTCTTC.

The V gene is TRBV27, the J gene TRBJ2-7, with 7 bases lining up with TRBD2. This CDR3 is 15 amino acids long. Germline V lookup: CDR1 MNHEY, CDR2 SMNVEV (reference sequence). After removal of 4 bases from V and 1 base from J, the junction contained 7 bases not matched to a gene. The CDR3 DNA reads as TGTGCCAGCAGTTCCTGGACTAGAGGGTCCTACGAGCAGTACTTC. This encodes CASSSWTRGSYEQYF.